What follows are 10 T cell receptor beta chains derived from one specimen sequenced in a study of OX40 agonist ivuxolimab in advanced cancers. Profiled with immunoSEQ multiplex PCR; TCRdb holds only in-frame clones, not every one. The sample holds roughly 7,000 clones, about 84% seen once. The sample consisted of CD4+ or CD8+ T cells sorted from blood, taken in a trial of the OX40 agonist ivuxolimab. All receptors come from an adult with an advanced solid tumor such as melanoma, head and neck, liver or kidney cancer.

V and J are TRBV19 and TRBJ1-4; D is uncertain. The germline V gene encodes CDR1 LNHDA and CDR2 SQIVND (reference sequence). V was pared by 7 bases and J by 8 bases, with 20 bases between. This CDR3 comprises 15 residues. In DNA, the CDR3 is TGTGCCAGTATCTCCCTGGTGAGCCCTAGAGAAAAACTGTTTTTT. Its translation: CASISLVSPREKLFF. Complete variable domain (other parts from reference TRBV19 and TRBJ1-4): DGGITQSPKYLFRKEGQNVTLSCEQNLNHDAMYWYRQDPGQGLRLIYYSQIVNDFQKGDIAEGYSVSREKKESFPLTVTSAQKNPTAFYLCASISLVSPREKLFFGSGTQLSVL.

J is TRBJ1-1 and V is TRBV19, with TRBD1 matching over 7 bases. The junction had 9 bases not matched to a gene; V was cut back by 3 bases and J by 5 bases. The V gene's germline CDR1 is LNHDA and CDR2 SQIVND (reference sequence). This CDR3 has 15 residues. The CDR3 loop reads CASSMGAGGNTEAFF. DNA for the CDR3: TGTGCCAGTAGTATGGGGGCAGGGGGTAATACTGAAGCTTTCTTT.

J is TRBJ1-2 and V is TRBV18; 8 nucleotides agree with TRBD1. Germline V gene lookup returns CDR1 KGHSH and CDR2 LQKENI. This CDR3 spans 17 amino acids. Trimming cost V 2 bases and J 5 bases; bases outside gene matches: 13. This CDR3 is CASSPGRDRREPYGYTF. CDR3 bases: TGTGCCAGCTCACCAGGGAGGGACAGGCGGGAACCTTATGGCTACACCTTC.

The rearrangement links TRBV16 to TRBJ2-5; TRBD1 matches at 7 bases. Germline-derived CDR1 and CDR2 are KGHSY and FQNENV. The CDR3 totals 17 residues. V shed 0 bases and J 3 bases; nucleotides not matched to a gene: 10. CDR3 loop: CASSQSPGQTTKETQYF. The CDR3 DNA follows: TGTGCCAGCAGCCAATCTCCGGGACAGACGACGAAAGAGACCCAGTACTTC.

The V call is TRBV6-4, the J call TRBJ2-3; 8 bases are a match to TRBD2. V was pared by 2 bases and J by 1 base, with 2 bases of the junction left unmatched. The CDR3 loop spans 15 amino acids. The germline gives CDR1 MRHNA, CDR2 SNTAGT. The CDR3 bases are TGTGCCAGCAGTGACGCCGGGGGGGGCACAGATACGCAGTATTTT. Protein sequence: CASSDAGGGTDTQYF.

This clone was detected only once. J is TRBJ1-2 and V is TRBV6-5; perhaps TRBD1 as D (5 bases). V shed 5 bases and J shed 3 bases, with 7 bases lying between them. The germline gives CDR1 MNHEY, CDR2 SVGAGI. This CDR3 comprises 12 residues. CDR3 in amino acids: CASSPGYYGYTF. CDR3 nucleotides: TGTGCCAGCAGTCCAGGGTACTATGGCTACACCTTC.

This clone was found a few times. The rearrangement links TRBV21-1 to TRBJ1-2. TRBV21-1 is marked as a pseudogene. The CDR3 contains 12 residues. CDR3: CASSKGNYGYTF. The DNA of the CDR3 is TGTGCCAGCAGCAAAGGGAACTATGGCTACACCTTC.

In its sample, this clone was seen once. The chain links TRBV5-4 to TRBJ2-7, with 14 bases aligning to TRBD2. Looked up from germline, CDR1 is SGHNT and CDR2 is YYREEE (reference sequence). The ends lost 5 bases at V and 0 bases at J; junction bases unmatched: 10. CDR3 length equals 18 residues. CDR3 nucleotides: TGTGCCAGCAGTTGGGGACTAGCGGGGGAGAAGAGCTCCTACGAGCAGTACTTC. Translating gives CASSWGLAGEKSSYEQYF.

The V gene is TRBV30, the J gene TRBJ2-7; no definite D call. The CDR3 extends over 12 amino acids. Germline V gene data show CDR1 as GTSNPN and CDR2 as SVGIG (reference sequence). V lost 0 bases and J 3 bases, leaving 6 bases between the germline ends. CDR3 DNA: TGTGCCTGGAGTGTACGATTCTACGAGCAGTACTTC. This gives the protein CAWSVRFYEQYF. The full variable domain, in which reference TRBV30 and TRBJ2-7 provide the parts outside the CDR3, is SQTIHQWPATLVQPVGSPLSLECTVEGTSNPNLYWYRQAAGRGLQLLFYSVGIGQISSEVPQNLSASRPQDRQFILSSKKLLLSDSGFYLCAWSVRFYEQYFGPGTRLTVT.

This sequence joins TRBV4-2 and TRBJ2-1; D is perhaps TRBD1 or TRBD2 (6 bases each). Germline CDR1 and CDR2: LGHNA and YNFKEQ. CDR3 length: 14 amino acids. Trimming took off 2 bases at V and 6 bases at J, with 11 bases between the two ends. For the CDR3, the DNA is TGTGCCAGCAGCCAACCGGAGGGGGGCAATGAGCAGTTCTTC. Protein sequence: CASSQPEGGNEQFF.